The 11 T cell receptor beta chains listed next were all sequenced from one sample in a study of T-cell reconstitution after alpha-beta-depleted transplantation in children. TCRbeta library preparation incorporated unique molecular identifiers. TCRdb reprocessed the PCR reads with MiXCR, giving one entry per CDR3 protein. The table lists around 700,000 distinct CDR3 sequences, around 13% of them singletons. The sequencing here drew on PBMCs, taken before TCRalphabeta/CD19-depleted stem cell transplant. The receptors come from a girl aged 2 to 10 with congenital amegakaryocytic thrombocytopenia, due to receive a stem cell transplant.

This clonotype was seen many times. The chain employs TRBV12-3 or TRBV12-4 and TRBJ1-1; the D gene is possibly TRBD1 (6 bases). V was cut by 1 base and J by 5 bases, with 14 bases left in between. This CDR3 is 15 amino acids long. DNA of the CDR3: TGTGCCAGCAGTTTAGAGGGGGGAGTAGGTACTGAAGCTTTCTTT. This codes for CASSLEGGVGTEAFF.

This clonotype was seen at least ten times. The gene calls are TRBV5-1 and TRBJ1-5; D is uncertain. Germline CDR1 reads SGHRS; CDR2 reads YFSETQ. CDR3 length equals 14 residues. V lost 0 bases and J lost 4, with 8 bases in between. CDR3 residues: CASSLEGVNQPQHF. CDR3 DNA sequence: TGCGCCAGCAGCTTGGAGGGCGTTAATCAGCCCCAGCATTTT.

There are many counts of this clonotype. The chain recombines TRBV20-1 with TRBJ2-3; D unclear. The V end lost 5 bases, the J end lost 4 bases, and 4 bases lay between the germline ends. There are 10 residues in the CDR3. The germline CDR1 and CDR2 sequences are DFQATT and SNEGSKA (reference sequence). CDR3 region: CSAYADTQYF. Here the CDR3 DNA reads TGCAGTGCTTATGCAGATACGCAGTATTTT.

This clonotype occurred many times. The rearrangement joins TRBV12-3 or TRBV12-4 to TRBJ1-5; the D is unclear. This CDR3 spans 11 amino acids. Trimming shortened V by 1 base and J by 7 bases, and 2 bases separated the two germline ends. The CDR3 DNA reads as TGTGCCAGCAGTTTAGGCCAGCCCCAGCATTTT. The encoded protein is CASSLGQPQHF.

With respect to this clonotype: The junction departs from germline at one end; a sequencing error may be responsible. The chain employs TRBV20-1 and TRBJ2-5; perhaps TRBD1 as D (6 bases). Germline-derived CDR1 and CDR2 are DFQATT and SNEGSKA (reference sequence). The CDR3 extends over 17 amino acids. Here the CDR3 reads CCALGSGTQKDRETQYF. DNA for the CDR3: TGCTGTGCCCTAGGATCTGGGACACAAAAAGACAGGGAGACCCAGTACTTC.

The table lists this clonotype with a few counts. The V call is TRBV9, the J call TRBJ2-7, with 8 bases fitting TRBD2. CDR1 and CDR2 (germline): SGDLS, YYNGEE. Germline trimming cut 4 bases from V and 5 bases from J; bases unmatched to any gene: 11. The CDR3 is 15 amino acids. The CDR3 is CASSPSPAGDHEQYF. The CDR3 coding sequence is TGTGCCAGCAGCCCAAGCCCAGCGGGAGACCACGAGCAGTACTTC.

This rearrangement joins TRBV11-2 to TRBJ2-2, with 8 bases matching TRBD1. J gave up 5 bases and V 2 bases, and 4 bases lay outside the gene matches. Germline values: CDR1 SGHAT, CDR2 FQNNGV. The CDR3 consists of 15 residues. This CDR3 reads CASSLQDRATGELFF. The CDR3 DNA reads TGTGCCAGCAGCTTACAGGACAGGGCGACCGGGGAGCTGTTTTTT.

This clonotype was counted at least ten times. The rearrangement joins TRBV2 to TRBJ2-1; D is ambiguous. Per germline, CDR1 SNHLY and CDR2 FYNNEI. The CDR3 has 11 amino acids. Trimming pared 1 base from V and 15 bases from J, leaving 10 bases between. This CDR3 reads CASSEVQARFF. CDR3 in DNA: TGTGCCAGCAGTGAAGTTCAGGCTAGGTTCTTC.

This rearrangement joins TRBV7-2 to TRBJ2-1, with D possibly called TRBD1 or TRBD2 (6 bases each). V lost 1 base, J lost 6 bases, and 13 bases lay in between. The CDR3 loop spans 15 amino acids. CDR1 and CDR2 from the germline V gene are SGHTA and FQGNSA. The CDR3 nucleotides read TGTGCCAGCAGCTTAGTTTCAGGAGGGGGCAATGAGCAGTTCTTC. This codes for CASSLVSGGGNEQFF.

This clonotype was recorded at least ten times. This rearrangement joins TRBV20-1 to TRBJ2-5; no firm D call. V lost 6 bases, J lost 1 base, and 12 bases lay in between. This CDR3 has 13 amino acids. Germline V CDR1 and CDR2: DFQATT, SNEGSKA (reference sequence). The CDR3 DNA reads as TGCAGTGCGGACGCCGAACTCCAAGAGACCCAGTACTTC. It translates to CSADAELQETQYF.

V gene TRBV10-3 combines with J gene TRBJ2-5; 11 bases map to TRBD2. Germline assignment: CDR1 ENHRY and CDR2 SYGVKD. Unmatched junction bases numbered 7, after V lost 8 bases and J lost 2 bases. The CDR3 consists of 15 residues. CDR3 in amino acids: CAISTSGIVQETQYF. In DNA form, the CDR3 reads TGTGCCATCTCGACTAGCGGGATCGTTCAAGAGACCCAGTACTTC.